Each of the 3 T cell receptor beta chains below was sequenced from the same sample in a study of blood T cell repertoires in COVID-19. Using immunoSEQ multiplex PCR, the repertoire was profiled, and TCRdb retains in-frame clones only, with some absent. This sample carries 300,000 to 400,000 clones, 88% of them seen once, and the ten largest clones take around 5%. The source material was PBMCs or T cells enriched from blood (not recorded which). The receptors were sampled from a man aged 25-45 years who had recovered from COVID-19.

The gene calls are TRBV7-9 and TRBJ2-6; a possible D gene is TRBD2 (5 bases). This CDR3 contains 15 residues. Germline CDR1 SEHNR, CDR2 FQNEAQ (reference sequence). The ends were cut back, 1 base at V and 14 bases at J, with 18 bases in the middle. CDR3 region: CASSLGSGNTGILTF. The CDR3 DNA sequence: TGTGCCAGCAGCTTAGGGAGCGGCAACACGGGGATCCTGACTTTC.

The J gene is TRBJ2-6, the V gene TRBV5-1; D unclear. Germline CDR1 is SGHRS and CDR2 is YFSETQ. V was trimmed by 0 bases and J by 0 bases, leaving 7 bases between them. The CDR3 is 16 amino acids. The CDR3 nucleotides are TGCGCCAGCAGCTTGGAATTGGCCTCTGGGGCCAACGTCCTGACTTTC. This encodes CASSLELASGANVLTF.

The CDR3 sequence is CASTPGTGDTYEQYF. The CDR3, as DNA: TGTGCCAGCACCCCAGGGACAGGGGACACCTACGAGCAGTACTTC. This sequence joins TRBV9 and TRBJ2-7; 10 bases align to TRBD1. The germline gives CDR1 SGDLS, CDR2 YYNGEE. The CDR3 has 15 amino acids. J gave up 2 bases and V 6 bases, and 8 bases lay outside the gene matches.